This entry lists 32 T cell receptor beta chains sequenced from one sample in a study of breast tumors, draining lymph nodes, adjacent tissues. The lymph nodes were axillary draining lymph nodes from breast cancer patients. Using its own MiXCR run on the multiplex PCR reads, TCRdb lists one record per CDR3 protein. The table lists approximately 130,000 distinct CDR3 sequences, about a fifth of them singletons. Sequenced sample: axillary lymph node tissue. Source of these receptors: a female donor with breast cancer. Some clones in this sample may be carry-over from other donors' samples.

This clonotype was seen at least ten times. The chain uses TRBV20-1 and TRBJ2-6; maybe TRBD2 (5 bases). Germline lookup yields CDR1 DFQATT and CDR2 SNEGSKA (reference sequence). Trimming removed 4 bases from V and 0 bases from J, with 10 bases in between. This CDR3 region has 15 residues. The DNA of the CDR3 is TGCAGTGCTATGGGTGGAGGCTCTGGGGCCAACGTCCTGACTTTC. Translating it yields CSAMGGGSGANVLTF.

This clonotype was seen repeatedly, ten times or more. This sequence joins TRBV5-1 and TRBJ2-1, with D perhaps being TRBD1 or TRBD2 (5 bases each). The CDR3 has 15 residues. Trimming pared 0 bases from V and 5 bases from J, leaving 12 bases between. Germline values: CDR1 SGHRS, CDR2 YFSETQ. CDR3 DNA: TGCGCCAGCAGCTTGGTGTCAGGGACGCACAATGAGCAGTTCTTC. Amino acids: CASSLVSGTHNEQFF.

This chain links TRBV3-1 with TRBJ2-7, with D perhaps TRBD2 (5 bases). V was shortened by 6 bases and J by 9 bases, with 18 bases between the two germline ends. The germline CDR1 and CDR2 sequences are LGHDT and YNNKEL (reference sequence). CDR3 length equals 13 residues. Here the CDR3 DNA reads TGTGCCAGCAGACGGGCGAGCGGTGAGACGCAGTACTTC. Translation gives CASRRASGETQYF.

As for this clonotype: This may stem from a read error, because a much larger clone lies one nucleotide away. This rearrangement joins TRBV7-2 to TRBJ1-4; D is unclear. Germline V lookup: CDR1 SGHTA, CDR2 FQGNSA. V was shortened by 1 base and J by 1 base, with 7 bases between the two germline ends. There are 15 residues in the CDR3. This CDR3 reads CASSLGSGTNEKLFF. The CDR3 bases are TGTGCCAGCAGCTTAGGAAGCGGAACTAATGAAAAACTGTTTTTT. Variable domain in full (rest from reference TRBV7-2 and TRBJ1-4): GAGVSQSPSNKVTEKGKDVELRCDPISGHTALYWYRQSLGQGLEFLIYFQGNSAPDKSGLPSDRFSAERTGGSVSTLTIQRTQQEDSAVYLCASSLGSGTNEKLFFGSGTQLSVL.

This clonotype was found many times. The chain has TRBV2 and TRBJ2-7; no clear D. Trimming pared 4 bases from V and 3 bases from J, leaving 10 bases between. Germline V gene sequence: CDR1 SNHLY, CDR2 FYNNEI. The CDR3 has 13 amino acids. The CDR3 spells CASSVGVHYEQYF. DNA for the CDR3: TGTGCCAGCAGTGTAGGAGTGCACTACGAGCAGTACTTC.

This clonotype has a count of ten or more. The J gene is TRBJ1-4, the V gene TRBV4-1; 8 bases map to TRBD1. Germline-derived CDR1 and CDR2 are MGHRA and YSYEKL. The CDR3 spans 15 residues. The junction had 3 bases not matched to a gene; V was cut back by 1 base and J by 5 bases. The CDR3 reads CASSQGQGPNEKLFF. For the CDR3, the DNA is TGCGCCAGCAGCCAAGGACAGGGGCCCAATGAAAAACTGTTTTTT.

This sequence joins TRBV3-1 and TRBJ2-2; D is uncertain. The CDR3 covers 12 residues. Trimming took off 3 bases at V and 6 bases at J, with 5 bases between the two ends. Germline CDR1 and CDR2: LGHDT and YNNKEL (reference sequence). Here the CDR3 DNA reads TGTGCCAGCAGCCATTCAGCCGGGGAGCTGTTTTTT. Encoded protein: CASSHSAGELFF. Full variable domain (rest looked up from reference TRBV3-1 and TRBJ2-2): DTAVSQTPKYLVTQMGNDKSIKCEQNLGHDTMYWYKQDSKKFLKIMFSYNNKELIINETVPNRFSPKSPDKAHLNLHINSLELGDSAVYFCASSHSAGELFFGEGSRLTVL.

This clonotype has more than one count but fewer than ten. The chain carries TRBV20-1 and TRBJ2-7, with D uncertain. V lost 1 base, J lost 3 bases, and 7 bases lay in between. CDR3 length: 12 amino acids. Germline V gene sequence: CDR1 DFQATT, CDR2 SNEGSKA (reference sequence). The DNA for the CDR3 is TGCAGTGCTAGAGCCCAGCACTACGAGCAGTACTTC. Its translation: CSARAQHYEQYF.

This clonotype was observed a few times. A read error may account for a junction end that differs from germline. The chain's CDR3 is CAGSAGQGAPRARYEQYF. For the CDR3, the DNA is TGTGCCGGCAGTGCAGGGCAGGGAGCCCCGAGGGCGCGCTACGAGCAGTACTTC. The chain uses TRBV25-1 and TRBJ2-7, with D perhaps matching TRBD1 or TRBD2 (5 bases each). CDR1 is MGHDK, CDR2 SYGVNS, per germline. The CDR3 has 18 amino acids.

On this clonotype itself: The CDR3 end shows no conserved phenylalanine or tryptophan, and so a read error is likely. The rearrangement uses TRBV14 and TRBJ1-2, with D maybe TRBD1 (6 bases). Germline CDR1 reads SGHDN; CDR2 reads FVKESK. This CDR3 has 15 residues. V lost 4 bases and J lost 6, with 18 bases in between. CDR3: CASSRTGIGEDGYTL. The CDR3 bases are TGTGCCAGCAGCCGCACAGGGATCGGGGAGGATGGCTACACCCTC.

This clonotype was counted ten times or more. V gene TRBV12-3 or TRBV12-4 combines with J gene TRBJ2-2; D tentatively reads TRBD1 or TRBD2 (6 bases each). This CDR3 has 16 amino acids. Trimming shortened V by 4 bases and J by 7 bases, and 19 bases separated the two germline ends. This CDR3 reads CASSSGGTLRGGELFF. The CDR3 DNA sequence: TGTGCCAGCAGTTCTGGAGGGACCCTCAGGGGCGGGGAGCTGTTTTTT.

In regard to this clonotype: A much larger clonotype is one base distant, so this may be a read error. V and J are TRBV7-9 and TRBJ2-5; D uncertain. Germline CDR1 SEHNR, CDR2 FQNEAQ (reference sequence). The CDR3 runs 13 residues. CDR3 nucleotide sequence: TGTGCCAGCAGCTTAGGGGGTAGAGAGACCCAGCACTTC. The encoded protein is CASSLGGRETQHF.

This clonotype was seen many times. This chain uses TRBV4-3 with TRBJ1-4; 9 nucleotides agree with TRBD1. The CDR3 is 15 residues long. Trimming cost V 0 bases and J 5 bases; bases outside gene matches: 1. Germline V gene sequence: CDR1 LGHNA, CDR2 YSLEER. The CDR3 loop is CASSQEGQGNEKLFF. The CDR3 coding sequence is TGCGCCAGCAGCCAAGAGGGACAGGGAAATGAAAAACTGTTTTTT.

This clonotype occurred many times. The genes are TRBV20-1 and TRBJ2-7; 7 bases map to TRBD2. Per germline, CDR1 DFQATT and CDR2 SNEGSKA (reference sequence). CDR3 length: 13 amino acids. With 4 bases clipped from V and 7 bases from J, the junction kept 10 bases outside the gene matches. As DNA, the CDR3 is TGCAGTGCTAATGGGAGGGGATTAAGGGAGCAGTACTTC. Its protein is CSANGRGLREQYF.

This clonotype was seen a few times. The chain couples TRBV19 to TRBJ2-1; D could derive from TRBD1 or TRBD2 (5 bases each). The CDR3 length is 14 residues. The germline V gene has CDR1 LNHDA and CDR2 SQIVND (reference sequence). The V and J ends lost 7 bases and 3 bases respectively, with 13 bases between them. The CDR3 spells CASKPGRNYNEQFF. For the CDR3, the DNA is TGTGCCAGTAAACCGGGGCGGAACTACAATGAGCAGTTCTTC.

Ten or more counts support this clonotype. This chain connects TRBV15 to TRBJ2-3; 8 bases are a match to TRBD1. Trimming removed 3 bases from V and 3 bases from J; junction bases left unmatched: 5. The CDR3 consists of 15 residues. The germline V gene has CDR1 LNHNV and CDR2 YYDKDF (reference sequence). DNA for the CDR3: TGTGCCACCAGCAGTGACAGGGGTAAAACAGATACGCAGTATTTT. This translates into CATSSDRGKTDTQYF.

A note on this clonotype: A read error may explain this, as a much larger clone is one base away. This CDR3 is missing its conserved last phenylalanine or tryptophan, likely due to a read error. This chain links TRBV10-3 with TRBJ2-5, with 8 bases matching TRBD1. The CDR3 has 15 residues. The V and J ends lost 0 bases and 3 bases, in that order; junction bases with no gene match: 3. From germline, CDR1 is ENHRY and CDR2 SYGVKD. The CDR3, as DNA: TGTGCCATCAGTGAGTCGGGACAGGAGAAAGAGACCCAGTACCTC. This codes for CAISESGQEKETQYL.

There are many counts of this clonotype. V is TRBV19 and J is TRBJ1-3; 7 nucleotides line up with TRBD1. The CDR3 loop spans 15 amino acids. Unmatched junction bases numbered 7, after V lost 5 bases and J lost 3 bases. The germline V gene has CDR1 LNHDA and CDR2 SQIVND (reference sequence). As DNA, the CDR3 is TGTGCCAGTAGTGCGACAGGGATCGTTGGAAACACCATATATTTT. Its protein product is CASSATGIVGNTIYF.

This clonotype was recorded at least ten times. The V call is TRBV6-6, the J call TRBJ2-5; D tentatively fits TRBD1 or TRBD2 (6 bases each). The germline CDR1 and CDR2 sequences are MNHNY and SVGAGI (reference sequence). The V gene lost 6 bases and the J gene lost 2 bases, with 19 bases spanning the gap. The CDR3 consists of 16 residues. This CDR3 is CASRWGPTGSQETQYF. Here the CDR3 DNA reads TGTGCCAGCAGGTGGGGGCCAACCGGGAGTCAAGAGACCCAGTACTTC.

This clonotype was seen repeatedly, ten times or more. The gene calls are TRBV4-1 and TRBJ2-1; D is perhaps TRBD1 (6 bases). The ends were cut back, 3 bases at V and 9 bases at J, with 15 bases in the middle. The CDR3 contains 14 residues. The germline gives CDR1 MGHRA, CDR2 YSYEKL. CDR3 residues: CASSHTGTLGEQFF. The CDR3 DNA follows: TGCGCCAGCAGCCACACAGGGACCTTGGGTGAGCAGTTCTTC.

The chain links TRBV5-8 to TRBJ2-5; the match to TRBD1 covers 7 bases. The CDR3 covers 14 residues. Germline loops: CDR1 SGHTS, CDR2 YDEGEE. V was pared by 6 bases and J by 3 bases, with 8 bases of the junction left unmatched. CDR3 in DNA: TGTGCCAGCAATAAAGACAGGGCCAAAGAGACCCAGTACTTC. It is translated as CASNKDRAKETQYF. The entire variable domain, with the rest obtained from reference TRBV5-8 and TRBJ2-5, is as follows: EAGVTQSPTHLIKTRGQQATLRCSPISGHTSVYWYQQALGLGLQFLLWYDEGEERNRGNFPPRFSGRQFPNYSSELNVNALELEDSALYLCASNKDRAKETQYFGPGTRLLVL.

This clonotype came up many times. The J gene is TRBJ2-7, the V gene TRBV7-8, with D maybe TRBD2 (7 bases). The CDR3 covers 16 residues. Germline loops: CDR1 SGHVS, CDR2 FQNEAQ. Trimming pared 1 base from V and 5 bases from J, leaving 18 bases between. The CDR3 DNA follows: TGTGCCAGCAGCTTAGGGGGGGGGCCCAAAAGTAACGAGCAGTACTTC. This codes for CASSLGGGPKSNEQYF.

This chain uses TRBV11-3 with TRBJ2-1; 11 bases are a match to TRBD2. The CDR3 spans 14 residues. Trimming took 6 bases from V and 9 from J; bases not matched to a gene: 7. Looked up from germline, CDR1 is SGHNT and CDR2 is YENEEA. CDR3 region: CASSSGRAGGEQFF. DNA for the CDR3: TGTGCCAGCAGTAGCGGGAGGGCCGGAGGTGAGCAGTTCTTC.

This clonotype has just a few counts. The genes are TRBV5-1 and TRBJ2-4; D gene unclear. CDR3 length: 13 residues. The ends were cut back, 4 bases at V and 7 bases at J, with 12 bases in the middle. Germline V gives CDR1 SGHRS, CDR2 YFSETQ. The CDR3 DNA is TGCGCCAGCAGCATAGGACCCGGGAACATTCAGTACTTC. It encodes CASSIGPGNIQYF.

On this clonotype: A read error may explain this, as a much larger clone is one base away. In nucleotides, the CDR3 is TGTGCCAGCAGCTCGGACTTAGCGGCATGCTCCTACGAGCAGTACTTC. Translation gives CASSSDLAACSYEQYF. The V and J genes are TRBV28 and TRBJ2-7; D is perhaps TRBD2 (6 bases). The germline V gene has CDR1 MDHEN and CDR2 SYDVKM. The germline V and J ends were trimmed by 6 bases and 0 bases, with 18 bases remaining between them. CDR3 size: 16 residues. The full variable domain, its missing parts supplied by reference TRBV28 and TRBJ2-7, is DVKVTQSSRYLVKRTGEKVFLECVQDMDHENMFWYRQDPGLGLRLIYFSYDVKMKEKGDIPEGYSVSREKKERFSLILESASTNQTSMYLCASSSDLAACSYEQYFGPGTRLTVT.

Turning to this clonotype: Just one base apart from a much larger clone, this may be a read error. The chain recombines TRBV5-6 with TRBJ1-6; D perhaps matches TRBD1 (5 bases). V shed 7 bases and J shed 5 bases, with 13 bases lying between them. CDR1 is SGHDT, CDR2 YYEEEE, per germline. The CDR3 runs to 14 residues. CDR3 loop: CASGLRDHNSPLHF. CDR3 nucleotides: TGTGCCAGCGGCCTCAGGGACCATAATTCACCCCTCCACTTT.

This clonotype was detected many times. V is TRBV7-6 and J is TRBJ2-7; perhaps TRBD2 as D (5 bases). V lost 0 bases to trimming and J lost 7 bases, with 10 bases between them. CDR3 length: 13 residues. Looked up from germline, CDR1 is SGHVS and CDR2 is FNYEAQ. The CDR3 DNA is TGTGCCAGCAGCTTAGCTTTAGAGGGTGAGCAGTACTTC. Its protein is CASSLALEGEQYF.

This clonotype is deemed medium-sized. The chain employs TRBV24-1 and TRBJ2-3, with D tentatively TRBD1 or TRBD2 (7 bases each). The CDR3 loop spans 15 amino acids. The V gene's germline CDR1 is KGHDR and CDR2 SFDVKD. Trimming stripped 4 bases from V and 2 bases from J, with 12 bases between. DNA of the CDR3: TGTGCCACCAGTGAGGGAGGGGGCCCCACAGATACGCAGTATTTT. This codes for CATSEGGGPTDTQYF.

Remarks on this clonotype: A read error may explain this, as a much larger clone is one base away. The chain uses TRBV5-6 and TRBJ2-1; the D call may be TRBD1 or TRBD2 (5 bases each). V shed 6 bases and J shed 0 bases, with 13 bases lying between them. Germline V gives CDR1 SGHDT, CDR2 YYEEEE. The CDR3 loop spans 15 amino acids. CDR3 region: CASTPRGASYNEQFF. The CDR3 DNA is TGTGCCAGCACCCCGCGAGGGGCCTCCTACAATGAGCAGTTCTTC.

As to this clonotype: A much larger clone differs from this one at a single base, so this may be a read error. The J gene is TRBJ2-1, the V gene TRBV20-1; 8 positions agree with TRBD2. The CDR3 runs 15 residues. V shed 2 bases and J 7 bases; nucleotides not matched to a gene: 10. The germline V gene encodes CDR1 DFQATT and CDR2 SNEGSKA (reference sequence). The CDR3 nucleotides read TGCAGTGCTAGAACCCCAGCGGGAGATGGGAATGAGCAGTTCTTC. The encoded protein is CSARTPAGDGNEQFF.

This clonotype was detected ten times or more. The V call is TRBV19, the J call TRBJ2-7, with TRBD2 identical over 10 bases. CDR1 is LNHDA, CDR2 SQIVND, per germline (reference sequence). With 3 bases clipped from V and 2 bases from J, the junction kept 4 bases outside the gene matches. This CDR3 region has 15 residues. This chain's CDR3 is CASSIPGLATYEQYF. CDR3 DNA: TGTGCCAGTAGTATTCCGGGACTAGCGACCTACGAGCAGTACTTC.

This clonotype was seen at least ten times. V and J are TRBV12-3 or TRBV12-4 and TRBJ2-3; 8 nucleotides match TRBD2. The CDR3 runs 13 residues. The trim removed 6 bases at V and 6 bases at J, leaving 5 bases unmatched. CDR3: CASRNRLADTQYF. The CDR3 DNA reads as TGTGCCAGCAGAAACCGACTAGCGGATACGCAGTATTTT.